The 16 T cell receptor beta chains presented below share a single source sample, sequenced in a study of blood T cell repertoires in COVID-19. The data were produced by immunoSEQ multiplex PCR, yet TCRdb's version contains in-frame clones alone and is incomplete. The profile shows 30,000 to 35,000 clones, nearly 95% of them singletons. Sequenced: peripheral blood. These receptor sequences come from a human donor in a cohort sampled during active COVID-19.

A single count supports this clone. This chain links TRBV12-3 or TRBV12-4 with TRBJ2-7; possibly TRBD2 for D (7 bases). This CDR3 is built from 13 residues. V dropped 4 bases and J dropped 2 bases, with 9 bases sitting between them. For the CDR3, the DNA is TGTGCCAGCAGTTGGGGGGGCCCCTACGAGCAGTACTTC. As protein: CASSWGGPYEQYF.

The CDR3 coding sequence is TGTGCCAGCGCGACTGAGGCAGCAAGCAATCAGCCCCAGCATTTT. Encoded protein: CASATEAASNQPQHF. The rearrangement joins TRBV7-8 to TRBJ1-5; D is ambiguous. The V gene lost 8 bases and the J gene lost 1 base, with 15 bases spanning the gap. This CDR3 is 15 amino acids long. The germline gives CDR1 SGHVS, CDR2 FQNEAQ.

V and J are TRBV28 and TRBJ1-1; 7 nucleotides agree with TRBD1. Germline-derived CDR1 and CDR2 are MDHEN and SYDVKM. V lost 5 bases and J lost 5; bases outside the gene matches: 11. There are 15 residues in the CDR3. The CDR3 sequence is CASSEIGGSETEAFF. The DNA of the CDR3 is TGTGCCAGCAGTGAAATAGGGGGCTCGGAGACTGAAGCTTTCTTT. Combining the CDR3 with reference TRBV28 and TRBJ1-1 gives the whole variable domain DVKVTQSSRYLVKRTGEKVFLECVQDMDHENMFWYRQDPGLGLRLIYFSYDVKMKEKGDIPEGYSVSREKKERFSLILESASTNQTSMYLCASSEIGGSETEAFFGQGTRLTVV.

The rearrangement joins TRBV28 to TRBJ1-2; D is perhaps TRBD1 (6 bases). There are 14 residues in the CDR3. V shed 5 bases and J shed 4 bases, with 14 bases lying between them. Germline CDR1 MDHEN, CDR2 SYDVKM. The DNA for the CDR3 is TGTGCCAGCAGTGCCGCAGGGGTACTCTATGGCTACACCTTC. It codes for CASSAAGVLYGYTF.

V is TRBV28 and J is TRBJ1-1; 7 nucleotides agree with TRBD1. J was trimmed by 0 bases and V by 2 bases; bases with no gene match: 6. The CDR3 is 16 residues long. Germline CDR1 and CDR2: MDHEN and SYDVKM. This chain's CDR3 is CASSLAGGFMNTEAFF. In DNA, the CDR3 is TGTGCCAGCAGTTTAGCAGGGGGTTTCATGAACACTGAAGCTTTCTTT.

DNA of the CDR3: TGTGCCAGCATAGCGCGACTCCCTAGCACAGATACGCAGTATTTT. Protein sequence: CASIARLPSTDTQYF. The chain joins TRBV28 to TRBJ2-3, with TRBD2 as a possible D gene (5 bases). From germline, CDR1 is MDHEN and CDR2 SYDVKM. The CDR3 is 15 amino acids. The ends were cut back, 7 bases at V and 0 bases at J, with 14 bases in the middle.

J is TRBJ1-2 and V is TRBV10-3; D might be TRBD1 (6 bases). The CDR3 spans 14 residues. Per the germline V gene, CDR1 is ENHRY and CDR2 is SYGVKD. V shed 4 bases and J shed 4 bases, with 13 bases lying between them. CDR3 DNA: TGTGCCATCAGTGCTGAAGACAGGAGCTATGGCTACACCTTC. Amino acids: CAISAEDRSYGYTF.

This clone was counted a single time. CDR3: CASSARRIGSSYNSPLHF. The CDR3 nucleotides are TGTGCCAGCAGTGCCCGGAGAATAGGGAGCTCCTATAATTCACCCCTCCACTTT. The chain links TRBV27 to TRBJ1-6; D unresolved. Looked up from germline, CDR1 is MNHEY and CDR2 is SMNVEV (reference sequence). Trimming removed 5 bases at V and 0 bases at J, with 17 bases between. The CDR3 consists of 18 residues.

The rearrangement links TRBV6-5 to TRBJ1-2, with TRBD1 as a possible D gene (5 bases). CDR1 is MNHEY and CDR2 is SVGAGI in the germline V gene. The CDR3 is made up of 15 amino acids. The V gene lost 0 bases and the J gene lost 5 bases, with 13 bases spanning the gap. CDR3 nucleotides: TGTGCCAGCAGTTACTCTGGGGGGAATTGGTATGGCTACACCTTC. It specifies CASSYSGGNWYGYTF.

The J gene is TRBJ2-3, the V gene TRBV19; 7 nucleotides align to TRBD2. Germline loops: CDR1 LNHDA, CDR2 SQIVND (reference sequence). Losses at the gene ends were 3 bases for V and 1 base for J; bases not matched to a gene: 7. This CDR3 is built from 16 residues. The DNA for the CDR3 is TGTGCCAGTAGTATGGTAGGCGGGGGACGCACAGATACGCAGTATTTT. It codes for CASSMVGGGRTDTQYF. The variable domain in full, with the rest retrieved from reference TRBV19 and TRBJ2-3, is DGGITQSPKYLFRKEGQNVTLSCEQNLNHDAMYWYRQDPGQGLRLIYYSQIVNDFQKGDIAEGYSVSREKKESFPLTVTSAQKNPTAFYLCASSMVGGGRTDTQYFGPGTRLTVL.

J is TRBJ2-2 and V is TRBV3-1 (or the pseudogene TRBV3-2); D is unresolved. V was cut by 0 bases and J by 4 bases, with 9 bases left in between. This CDR3 is 15 amino acids long. Germline CDR1 LGHDT, CDR2 YNNKEL (reference sequence). This CDR3 reads CASSQDARPTGELFF. The CDR3 DNA sequence: TGTGCCAGCAGCCAAGATGCCAGGCCCACCGGGGAGCTGTTTTTT.

A remark on this clone: Other nucleotide sequences in the sample specify the same CDR3. The V gene is TRBV30, the J gene TRBJ1-2; 7 positions agree with TRBD1. This CDR3 region has 14 residues. Unmatched junction bases numbered 5, after V lost 2 bases and J lost 2 bases. The V gene's germline CDR1 is GTSNPN and CDR2 SVGIG (reference sequence). The CDR3 DNA follows: TGTGCCTGGAGTAAGGGGGCCCTAAACTATGGCTACACCTTC. Translating gives CAWSKGALNYGYTF. Full variable domain (outside the CDR3, taken from reference TRBV30 and TRBJ1-2): SQTIHQWPATLVQPVGSPLSLECTVEGTSNPNLYWYRQAAGRGLQLLFYSVGIGQISSEVPQNLSASRPQDRQFILSSKKLLLSDSGFYLCAWSKGALNYGYTFGSGTRLTVV.

The chain couples TRBV5-5 to TRBJ2-5; 8 bases are shared with TRBD1. The V segment lost 0 bases and the J segment 2 bases; nucleotides outside the gene matches: 3. There are 15 residues in the CDR3. Germline V CDR1 and CDR2: SGHKS, YYEKEE (reference sequence). The CDR3 loop reads CASSLAGQGQETQYF. The CDR3 DNA follows: TGTGCCAGCAGCTTGGCCGGACAGGGTCAAGAGACCCAGTACTTC.

Here the CDR3 DNA reads TGTGCCAGCAACTGGAGACAGGCCAATAATTCACCCCTCCACTTT. Protein product: CASNWRQANNSPLHF. The chain employs TRBV27 and TRBJ1-6; TRBD1 might be the D (6 bases). The CDR3 length is 15 residues. V was trimmed by 7 bases and J by 5 bases, leaving 15 bases between them. Germline V gene sequence: CDR1 MNHEY, CDR2 SMNVEV (reference sequence).

The rearrangement links TRBV15 to TRBJ2-7; D is perhaps TRBD1 (5 bases). The CDR3 contains 14 residues. V dropped 1 base and J dropped 2 bases, with 9 bases sitting between them. Germline assignment: CDR1 LNHNV and CDR2 YYDKDF (reference sequence). CDR3 amino acids: CATSRGDSTYEQYF. CDR3 nucleotide sequence: TGTGCCACCAGCAGAGGAGACAGTACCTACGAGCAGTACTTC.

The chain joins TRBV4-1 to TRBJ2-7; 10 bases line up with TRBD1. CDR1 is MGHRA and CDR2 is YSYEKL in the germline V gene. The V segment lost 4 bases and the J segment 4 bases; nucleotides outside the gene matches: 4. This CDR3 region has 14 residues. CDR3 sequence (DNA): TGCGCCAGCAGCCCAGACAGGGGGCTTTACGAGCAGTACTTC. Its protein is CASSPDRGLYEQYF.